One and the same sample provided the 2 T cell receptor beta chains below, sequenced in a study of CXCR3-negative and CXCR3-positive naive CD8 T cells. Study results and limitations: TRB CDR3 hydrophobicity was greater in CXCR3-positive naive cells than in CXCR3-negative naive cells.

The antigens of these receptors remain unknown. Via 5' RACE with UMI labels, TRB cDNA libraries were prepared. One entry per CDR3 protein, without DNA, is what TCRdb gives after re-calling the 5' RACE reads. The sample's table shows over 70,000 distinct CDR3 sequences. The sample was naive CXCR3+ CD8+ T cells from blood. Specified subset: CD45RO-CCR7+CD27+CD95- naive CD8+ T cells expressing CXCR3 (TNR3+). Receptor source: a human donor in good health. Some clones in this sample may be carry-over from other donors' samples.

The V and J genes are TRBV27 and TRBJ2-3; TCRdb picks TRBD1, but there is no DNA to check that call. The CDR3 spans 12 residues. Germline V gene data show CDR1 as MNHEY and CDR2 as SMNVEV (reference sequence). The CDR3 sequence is CATRTGVDTQYF.

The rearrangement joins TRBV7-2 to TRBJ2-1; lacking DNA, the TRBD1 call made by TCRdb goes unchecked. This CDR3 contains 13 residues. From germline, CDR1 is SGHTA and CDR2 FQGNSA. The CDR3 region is CASSLAGGSEQFF.